This TCR beta chain was sequenced for a study of blood T cell repertoires in COVID-19. This study enrolled people aged roughly 18 to 89 from approximately 24 US geographic areas. Clinical history reported by participants formed the basis on which cohorts were assigned. Recovery among Cohort 3 donors was established by two negative PCRs, clearance, or symptom resolution. Germline assignment: CDR1 MNHEY and CDR2 SVGAGI. V dropped 1 base and J dropped 5 bases, with 8 bases sitting between them. The CDR3 contains 13 residues. In the original analysis: For nucleated cells, counts were estimated from reference gene primer amplification. The assay was immunoSEQ multiplex PCR, and TCRdb's table has in-frame clones only and misses some. The D gene and trimming were derived from the DNA, and the V and J assignments and clone size from that table. This sample has 200,000 to 250,000 clones, with more than 80% found just once.

The chain couples TRBV6-5 to TRBJ1-2, with D uncertain. This TCR derives from a man between 60 and 70 years old who had recovered from COVID-19. Sequenced: PBMCs or T cells enriched from blood (not recorded which). CDR3 coding DNA: TGTGCCAGCAGTTACTATCGGAGTTATGGCTACACCTTC. This codes for CASSYYRSYGYTF.